The rows below give T cell receptor beta chains drawn from one sample of a study of CD8 T cells in ankylosing spondylitis. TCRdb reanalysed the 5' RACE reads using MiXCR and keeps one entry per CDR3 protein. In the table there are some 800,000 distinct CDR3 sequences, 12% of which are singletons. Sample: blood, either unsorted or a sorted T cell fraction (not recorded which). The receptors here all came from a male donor with ankylosing spondylitis. The CDR3 runs from the conserved cysteine through the conserved F or W. Each record gives: clone size, V gene, D gene, CDR3 length, J gene, CDR3 DNA, CDR3 protein. D genes are given only for firm matches. For some rows the clone size is stated as once, few or many, or as a class when expanded; others skip it.

clone_size: many; v_call: TRBV29-1; d_call: -; cdr3_length: 14; j_call: TRBJ2-5; cdr3_nt: TGCAGCGTTGAAGGGCCCGGGACTTTAGAGACCCAGTACTTC; cdr3_aa: CSVEGPGTLETQYF
clone_size: few; v_call: TRBV20-1; d_call: -; cdr3_length: 13; j_call: TRBJ2-5; cdr3_nt: TGCAGTGCTTATTGGGGGGCCCAAGAGACCCAGTACTTC; cdr3_aa: CSAYWGAQETQYF
clone_size: -; v_call: TRBV6-1; d_call: -; cdr3_length: 13; j_call: TRBJ2-3; cdr3_nt: TGTGCCAGCAGTGCTCGGGGTTCAGATACGCAGTATTTT; cdr3_aa: CASSARGSDTQYF
clone_size: once; v_call: TRBV7-2; d_call: -; cdr3_length: 12; j_call: TRBJ1-1; cdr3_nt: TGTGCCAGCGCTCGGACGAACACTGAAGCTTTCTTT; cdr3_aa: CASARTNTEAFF
clone_size: -; v_call: TRBV29-1; d_call: TRBD1; cdr3_length: 15; j_call: TRBJ2-3; cdr3_nt: TGCAGCGTTGAGAGGGGGCCGGTCAGAGCAGATACGCAGTATTTT; cdr3_aa: CSVERGPVRADTQYF
clone_size: few; v_call: TRBV6-1; d_call: TRBD2; cdr3_length: 14; j_call: TRBJ2-7; cdr3_nt: TGTGCCAGCAGCACTAGCGGGAGGGGGAACGAGCAGTACTTC; cdr3_aa: CASSTSGRGNEQYF
clone_size: few; v_call: TRBV4-3; d_call: -; cdr3_length: 20; j_call: TRBJ1-1; cdr3_nt: TGCGCCAGCAGCCAAGATCAGGACCAAACGGATTTTTACGGGAACACTGAAGCTTTCTTT; cdr3_aa: CASSQDQDQTDFYGNTEAFF
clone_size: few; v_call: TRBV15; d_call: -; cdr3_length: 14; j_call: TRBJ2-5; cdr3_nt: TGTGCCACCAGCAGGTTGAATCCGCAAGAGACCCAGTACTTC; cdr3_aa: CATSRLNPQETQYF
clone_size: -; v_call: TRBV13; d_call: -; cdr3_length: 12; j_call: TRBJ2-7; cdr3_nt: TGTGCCTCCGGGCTGGCGAACTACGAGCAGTACTTC; cdr3_aa: CASGLANYEQYF
clone_size: few; v_call: TRBV10-3; d_call: TRBD1; cdr3_length: 14; j_call: TRBJ2-2; cdr3_nt: TGTGCCATCAGTGACGCGGACAGGGCCGGGGAGCTGTTTTTT; cdr3_aa: CAISDADRAGELFF
clone_size: few; v_call: TRBV18; d_call: -; cdr3_length: 14; j_call: TRBJ1-4; cdr3_nt: TGTGCCAGCTCACCAGGGTTCCGATCGGGGAAACTGTTTTTT; cdr3_aa: CASSPGFRSGKLFF
clone_size: -; v_call: TRBV10-3; d_call: -; cdr3_length: 11; j_call: TRBJ2-7; cdr3_nt: TGTGCCATCAGTGAGTCTGACAAGCAGTACTTC; cdr3_aa: CAISESDKQYF
clone_size: few; v_call: TRBV20-1; d_call: -; cdr3_length: 14; j_call: TRBJ2-3; cdr3_nt: TGCAGTGCTAGAGATTATACGGGCACAGATACGCAGTATTTT; cdr3_aa: CSARDYTGTDTQYF
clone_size: many; v_call: TRBV7-2; d_call: TRBD1; cdr3_length: 14; j_call: TRBJ2-3; cdr3_nt: TGCGCCAGCAGCTTGGACAGGGGCACAGATACGCAGTATTTT; cdr3_aa: CASSLDRGTDTQYF
clone_size: few; v_call: TRBV29-1; d_call: -; cdr3_length: 12; j_call: TRBJ2-5; cdr3_nt: TGCAGCGTTGTGTCTATCCAAGAGACCCAGTACTTC; cdr3_aa: CSVVSIQETQYF
clone_size: -; v_call: TRBV2; d_call: -; cdr3_length: 14; j_call: TRBJ2-6; cdr3_nt: TGTGCCAGCAGTGTTCGGGCCGGGGCCAACGTCCTGACTTTC; cdr3_aa: CASSVRAGANVLTF
clone_size: -; v_call: TRBV28; d_call: -; cdr3_length: 15; j_call: TRBJ2-1; cdr3_nt: TGTGCCAGCAGTTCCACTCAGGGCCCAAACAATGAGCAGTTCTTC; cdr3_aa: CASSSTQGPNNEQFF
clone_size: -; v_call: TRBV11-2; d_call: -; cdr3_length: 12; j_call: TRBJ1-1; cdr3_nt: TGTGCCAGCAGCCTCCCCCTAGGGGGGGCTTTCTTT; cdr3_aa: CASSLPLGGAFF
clone_size: many; v_call: TRBV7-2; d_call: -; cdr3_length: 14; j_call: TRBJ1-2; cdr3_nt: TGTGCCAGCAGCTCCAGGGTCGGTCGCTATGGCTACACCTTC; cdr3_aa: CASSSRVGRYGYTF